The 19 T cell receptor beta chains listed next were all sequenced from one sample in a study of tumor-infiltrating lymphocytes in primary liver carcinoma. TCR beta cDNA came from roughly 0.45 ug total RNA, primed with a constant-region primer. Nested multiplex PCR, run for three rounds with slightly modified ARM-PCR, yielded TCR beta libraries. TRBV1-TRBV30 forward primers and a C-beta reverse primer were used in the first two PCR rounds, which each ran for approximately 10 cycles. MiXCR was run by TCRdb on the multiplex PCR reads, yielding one entry per CDR3 protein. The sample includes roughly 120,000 distinct CDR3 sequences, 55% to 70% of them seen just once. From unsorted bulk tissue weighing roughly 17-31 mg, DNA and RNA were co-extracted. Sequencing used tumor-adjacent normal liver tissue. All receptors come from a woman aged 60-70 years with primary liver carcinoma and hepatitis B virus infection.

About this clonotype itself: At one end the junction does not follow the germline gene, possibly because of a read error. V gene TRBV12-3 or TRBV12-4 combines with J gene TRBJ1-4; 7 positions match TRBD1. This CDR3 contains 13 residues. CDR3 DNA: TGTGCCAGCAGTTTAGGACAGGGTGGAAAAGTGTTTTTT. Its protein is CASSLGQGGKVFF.

This clonotype is a singleton in its sample. Relative to the germline gene, one junction end is altered; a read error may explain this. The gene calls are TRBV11-2 and TRBJ2-3, with D unclear. CDR3 length equals 16 residues. CDR1 is SGHAT, CDR2 FQNNGV, per germline. CDR3 residues: CASSLAGQAITYTQYF. The CDR3 DNA sequence: TGTGCCAGCAGTTTAGCCGGTCAGGCGATCACATATACGCAGTATTTT.

To note about this clonotype: One end of the junction varies from germline; a read error may be responsible. The chain recombines TRBV6-5 with TRBJ2-1; 8 bases fit TRBD2. Germline CDR1 reads MNHEY; CDR2 reads SVGAGI. This CDR3 is built from 17 residues. This CDR3 reads CASSYSAGGTSYNEQLF. The CDR3 DNA follows: TGTGCCAGCAGTTACTCGGCGGGAGGTACCTCCTACAATGAGCAGTTATTC.

A note on this clonotype: Here the CDR3 omits its conserved ending phenylalanine or tryptophan, so a read error is the likely source. The chain is built from TRBV6-7 and TRBJ1-2, with 9 bases aligning to TRBD1. TRBV6-7 carries the ORF label, with uncertain function. The junction had 9 bases not matched to a gene; V was cut back by 5 bases and J by 5 bases. This CDR3 region has 15 residues. CDR3 amino acids: CASSGHRGLTYGYTL. In nucleotides, the CDR3 is TGTGCCAGCAGTGGGCACAGGGGGCTCACTTATGGCTACACCTTA.

On this clonotype: Here the CDR3 omits its conserved ending phenylalanine or tryptophan, so a read error is the likely source. The V and J genes are TRBV5-4 and TRBJ2-5, with D possibly matching TRBD2 (5 bases). The CDR3 extends over 15 amino acids. Germline V lookup: CDR1 SGHNT, CDR2 YYREEE (reference sequence). CDR3 nucleotides: TGTGCCAGCAGCTTGGGGTCGAGCGGCCAAGAAACCCAGTACTTA. The encoded protein is CASSLGSSGQETQYL.

The chain combines TRBV5-5 with TRBJ2-1; TRBD1 or TRBD2 may be the D gene (5 bases each). CDR3 size: 17 residues. Germline lookup yields CDR1 SGHKS and CDR2 YYEKEE (reference sequence). V dropped 1 base and J dropped 9 bases, with 23 bases sitting between them. CDR3 protein: CASSLSQSLGSRGEQFF. The CDR3 coding sequence is TGTGCCAGCAGCTTGTCCCAGTCTTTAGGGAGTAGGGGTGAGCAGTTCTTC.

With respect to this clonotype: This may be a read error, as it is one base from a much larger clone. The CDR3, as DNA: TGTACCACCGGTGCCGGGGTCAGGGAGACCCAGTACTTC. It codes for CTTGAGVRETQYF. V is TRBV24-1 and J is TRBJ2-5, with a possible D match to TRBD2 (5 bases). CDR1 is KGHDR and CDR2 is SFDVKD in the germline V gene. The CDR3 spans 13 residues.

To note about this clonotype: A much larger clone is a single base away; this may be a read error. This CDR3 reads CASSLGTGTLSTEAFF. The CDR3 region has the DNA TGTGCCAGCAGTTTAGGGACCGGGACACTGAGCACTGAAGCTTTCTTT. This chain uses TRBV28 with TRBJ1-1; tentatively, D is TRBD1 (6 bases). Trimming removed 2 bases from V and 4 bases from J, with 17 bases in between. Germline loops: CDR1 MDHEN, CDR2 SYDVKM. The CDR3 runs to 16 residues.

The sample holds one count of this clonotype. At one end the junction does not follow the germline gene, possibly because of a read error. The genes are TRBV30 and TRBJ2-7; tentatively, D is TRBD1 or TRBD2 (5 bases each). This CDR3 comprises 13 residues. Germline loops: CDR1 GTSNPN, CDR2 SVGIG (reference sequence). The CDR3 is CAWGGRPFNEHYF. In DNA form, the CDR3 reads TGTGCCTGGGGGGGTCGGCCGTTCAACGAGCATTACTTC. The full variable domain, in which reference TRBV30 and TRBJ2-7 provide the parts outside the CDR3, is SQTIHQWPATLVQPVGSPLSLECTVEGTSNPNLYWYRQAAGRGLQLLFYSVGIGQISSEVPQNLSASRPQDRQFILSSKKLLLSDSGFYLCAWGGRPFNEHYFGPGTRLTVT.

In this sample, this clonotype turned up once. The chain is built from TRBV6-1 and TRBJ1-2, with D perhaps matching TRBD1 (5 bases). The CDR3 loop spans 15 amino acids. The germline V gene has CDR1 MNHNS and CDR2 SASEGT. The CDR3 region is CTSSAPDTTHYGYTF. CDR3 coding DNA: TGTACTAGCAGTGCCCCGGACACGACCCACTATGGCTACACCTTC.

This clonotype ranks as medium-sized. The V gene is TRBV11-3, the J gene TRBJ2-2; 16 bases match TRBD2. Germline V gene lookup returns CDR1 SGHNT and CDR2 YENEEA. Unmatched junction bases numbered 9, after V lost 7 bases and J lost 7 bases. The CDR3 totals 17 residues. Written as DNA, the CDR3 is TGTGCCAGCACCTCGGGACTAGCGGGAGGGCCCGGCGGGGAGCTGTTTTTT. Translating it yields CASTSGLAGGPGGELFF. Drawing the rest from reference TRBV11-3 and TRBJ2-2, the complete variable domain is EAGVVQSPRYKIIEKKQPVAFWCNPISGHNTLYWYLQNLGQGPELLIRYENEEAVDDSQLPKDRFSAERLKGVDSTLKIQPAELGDSAVYLCASTSGLAGGPGGELFFGEGSRLTVL.

Of note for this clonotype: This clone may be a read error of a much larger clone one base away. This sequence joins TRBV30 and TRBJ2-7; TRBD1 matches 7 bases. Germline CDR1 reads GTSNPN; CDR2 reads SVGIG (reference sequence). CDR3 length equals 15 residues. The trim removed 4 bases at V and 3 bases at J, leaving 12 bases unmatched. The CDR3 loop is CAWTSPRTGSYEQYF. The DNA of the CDR3 is TGTGCCTGGACCAGCCCCCGGACAGGTAGCTACGAGCAGTACTTC.

With regard to this clonotype: This clone may be a read error of a much larger clone one base away. Because it lacks the conserved phenylalanine or tryptophan at the end, this CDR3 is likely a read error. The chain recombines TRBV6-1 with TRBJ2-1; 14 bases are shared with TRBD2. The trim removed 11 bases at V and 9 bases at J, leaving 12 bases unmatched. The length of the CDR3 is 15 residues. Germline values: CDR1 MNHNS, CDR2 SASEGT. The CDR3 DNA sequence: TGTGCCTGCACCATGGGACTAGCGGGAGACGGTGAGCAGTTCCTC. It codes for CACTMGLAGDGEQFL.

There are many counts of this clonotype. The chain links TRBV7-8 to TRBJ2-3, with 7 bases lining up with TRBD2. Germline CDR1 is SGHVS and CDR2 is FQNEAQ. V shed 6 bases, J shed 3 bases, and the junction held 6 bases outside the gene matches. CDR3 length: 14 amino acids. The CDR3 sequence is CASSSSGRTDTQYF. For the CDR3, the DNA is TGTGCCAGCAGTTCTAGCGGACGAACAGATACGCAGTATTTT.

This rearrangement joins TRBV24-1 to TRBJ2-2, with TRBD1 matching over 9 bases. The CDR3 has 16 residues. In germline, CDR1 is KGHDR, CDR2 SFDVKD. Unmatched junction bases numbered 13, after V lost 2 bases and J lost 13 bases. CDR3 DNA sequence: TGTGCCACCAGTGATTGGGGACAGGGCTCCATCAGGGGGCTGTTTTTT. Its translation is CATSDWGQGSIRGLFF.

The rearrangement links TRBV12-3 or TRBV12-4 to TRBJ2-7; 8 nucleotides match TRBD1. With V trimmed by 3 bases and J by 4 bases, 11 bases remained unmatched. CDR3 length: 16 residues. The DNA of the CDR3 is TGTGCCAGCAGTTTTCCCAGGACAGGGAGCGGTTACGAGCAGTACTTC. Residues: CASSFPRTGSGYEQYF.

The V call is TRBV10-1, the J call TRBJ2-5, with no clear D. Germline CDR1 reads WNHNN; CDR2 reads SYGVQD (reference sequence). This CDR3 region has 13 residues. The CDR3 DNA reads as TGCCGCCCCACCAACGAGAGGAAAGAGACCAGGTACTTC. Protein sequence: CRPTNERKETRYF.

Remarks on this clonotype: A single base separates this from a much larger clone, so it may be a read error. The chain employs TRBV30 and TRBJ2-7; no clear D gene. The CDR3 is 12 residues long. CDR1 and CDR2 (germline): GTSNPN, SVGIG (reference sequence). The CDR3 here is CVWSWSTYEQYF. The CDR3 DNA reads TGTGTCTGGAGTTGGTCGACCTACGAGCAGTACTTC. The entire variable domain, with the rest obtained from reference TRBV30 and TRBJ2-7, is as follows: SQTIHQWPATLVQPVGSPLSLECTVEGTSNPNLYWYRQAAGRGLQLLFYSVGIGQISSEVPQNLSASRPQDRQFILSSKKLLLSDSGFYLCVWSWSTYEQYFGPGTRLTVT.

This clonotype was observed many times. J is TRBJ2-1 and V is TRBV7-8, with 9 nucleotides matching TRBD2. Trimming cost V 1 base and J 4 bases; bases outside gene matches: 8. The CDR3 sequence is 17 residues long. Germline CDR1 reads SGHVS; CDR2 reads FQNEAQ. CDR3 nucleotide sequence: TGTGCCAGCAGCTTAGTCCCGACTAGCGGATTATACAATGAGCAGTTCTTC. Amino acid sequence: CASSLVPTSGLYNEQFF.